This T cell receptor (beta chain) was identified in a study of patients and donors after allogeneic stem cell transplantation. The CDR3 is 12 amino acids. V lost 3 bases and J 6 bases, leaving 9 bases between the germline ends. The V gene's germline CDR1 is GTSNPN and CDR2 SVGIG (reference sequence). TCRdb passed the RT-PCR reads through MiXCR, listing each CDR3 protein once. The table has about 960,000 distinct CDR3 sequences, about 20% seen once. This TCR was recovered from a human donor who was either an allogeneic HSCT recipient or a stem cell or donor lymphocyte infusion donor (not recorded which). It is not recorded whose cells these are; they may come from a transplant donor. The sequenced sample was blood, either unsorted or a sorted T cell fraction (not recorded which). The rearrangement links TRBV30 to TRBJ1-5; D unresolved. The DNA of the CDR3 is TGTGCCTGGAGGGGGTCGGGTCAGCCCCAGCATTTT. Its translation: CAWRGSGQPQHF.